This T cell receptor beta chain is from a study of blood T cell repertoires in COVID-19. Study context: The study drew acute and convalescent COVID-19 samples from the United States, Italy and Spain. The analysed material was cDNA or gDNA that came from T cells, B-cell-depleted T cells, or PBMCs.

Study processing details: Nucleated cell number was recorded as an estimate derived from reference gene primer amplification. TCRdb's copy holds only in-frame clones and misses some; the assay was immunoSEQ multiplex PCR. V, J and clone size derive from that table, while D and trimming were established from the DNA sequence. The data contain 120,000 to 150,000 clones, 88% of them singletons. The germline V gene encodes CDR1 MNHEY and CDR2 SMNVEV (reference sequence). The CDR3 is 16 amino acids. Trimming removed 5 bases from V and 3 bases from J, with 17 bases in between. Sequenced sample: peripheral blood. The receptor comes from a woman aged 55-70 years with acute or convalescent COVID-19. The V and J genes are TRBV27 and TRBJ1-5; D is unclear. The CDR3 region has the DNA TGTGCCAGCAGTCCAGGTCCTTACCCCCACAATCAGCCCCAGCATTTT. It encodes CASSPGPYPHNQPQHF.